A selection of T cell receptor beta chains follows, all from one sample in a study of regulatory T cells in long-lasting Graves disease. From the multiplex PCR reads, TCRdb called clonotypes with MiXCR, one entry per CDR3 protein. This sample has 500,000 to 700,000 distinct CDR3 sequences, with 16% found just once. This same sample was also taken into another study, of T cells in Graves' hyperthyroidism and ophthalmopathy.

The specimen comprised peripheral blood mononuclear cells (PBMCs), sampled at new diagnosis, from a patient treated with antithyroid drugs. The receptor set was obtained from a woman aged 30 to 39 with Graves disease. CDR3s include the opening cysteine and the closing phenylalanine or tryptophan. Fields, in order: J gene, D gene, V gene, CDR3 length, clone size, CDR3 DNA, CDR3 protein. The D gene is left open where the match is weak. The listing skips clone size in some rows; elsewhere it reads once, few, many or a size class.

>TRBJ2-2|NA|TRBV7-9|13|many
TGTGCCAGCATCGCTCTTAACACCGGGGAGCTGTTTTTT
CASIALNTGELFF
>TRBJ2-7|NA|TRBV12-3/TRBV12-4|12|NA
TGTGCCAGCAGTTTAGTGATGAGCGAGCAGTACTTC
CASSLVMSEQYF
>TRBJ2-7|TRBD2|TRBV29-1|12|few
TGCAGCGTTCGGGAGGGCTTCTACGAGCAGTACTTC
CSVREGFYEQYF
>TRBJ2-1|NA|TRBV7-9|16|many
TGTGCCAGCAGCCCAAGAGTCCTGAGCTCCTACAATGAGCAGTTCTTC
CASSPRVLSSYNEQFF
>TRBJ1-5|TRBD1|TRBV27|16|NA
TGTGCCAGCAGTGACCGGACAGGGATTAGCAATCAGCCCCAGCATTTT
CASSDRTGISNQPQHF
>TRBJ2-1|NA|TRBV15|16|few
TGTGCCACCAGCAGAGGCAGCGGGCACTCCTACAATGAGCAGTTCTTC
CATSRGSGHSYNEQFF
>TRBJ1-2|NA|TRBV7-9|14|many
TGTGCCAGCAGCGGCCAATGGGATAACTATGGCTACACCTTC
CASSGQWDNYGYTF
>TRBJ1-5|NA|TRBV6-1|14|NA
TGTGCCAGCAGTGACAGCGACGGAAGTCAGCCCCAGCATTTT
CASSDSDGSQPQHF
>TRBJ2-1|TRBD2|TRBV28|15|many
TGTGCCAGCAGTTCCGCCCGACTAGCGGGGAATGAGCAGTTCTTC
CASSSARLAGNEQFF
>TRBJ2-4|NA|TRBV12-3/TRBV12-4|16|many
TGTGCCAGCAGATCAGGGTTAAGACTAGCCAAAAACATTCAGTACTTC
CASRSGLRLAKNIQYF
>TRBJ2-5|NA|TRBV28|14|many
TGTGCCAGCAGTTTGGAGAGCTTCCAAGAGACCCAGTACTTC
CASSLESFQETQYF
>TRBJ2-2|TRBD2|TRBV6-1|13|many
TGTGCCAGCACGCGGGAGATCACCGGGGAGCTGTTTTTT
CASTREITGELFF
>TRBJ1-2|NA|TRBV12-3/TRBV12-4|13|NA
TGTGCCAGCAGTTTTTTAACCAACTATGGCTACACCTTC
CASSFLTNYGYTF
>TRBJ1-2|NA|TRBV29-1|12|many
TGCAGCGTAGCAGGGTTGGGCGATGGCTACACCTTC
CSVAGLGDGYTF
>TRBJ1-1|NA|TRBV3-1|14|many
TGTGCCAGCAGCCAAGTTATGACAAACACTGAAGCTTTCTTT
CASSQVMTNTEAFF
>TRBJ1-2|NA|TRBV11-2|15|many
TGTGCCAGCAGTTGGGGCAGCGGATCTAACTATGGCTACACCTTC
CASSWGSGSNYGYTF
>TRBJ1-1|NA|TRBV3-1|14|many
TGTGCCAGCAGCCGTAACAGGGTCGAAGATGAAGCTTTCTTT
CASSRNRVEDEAFF
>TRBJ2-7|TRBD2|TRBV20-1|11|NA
TGCAGTGCTAGTCCGGGGGGCGAGCAGTACTTC
CSASPGGEQYF
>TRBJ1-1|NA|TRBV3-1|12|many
TGTGCCAGCCAATTTTCGGACACTGAAGCTTTCTTT
CASQFSDTEAFF
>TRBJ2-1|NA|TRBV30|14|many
TGTGCCTGGAGTCCCGGGCTACAACGCGGTGAGCAGTTCTTC
CAWSPGLQRGEQFF
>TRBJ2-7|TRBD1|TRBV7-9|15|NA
TGTGCCAGCAGCAGCACAGACAGGGCTCCTCGCGAGCAGTACTTC
CASSSTDRAPREQYF
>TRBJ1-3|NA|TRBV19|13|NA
TGTGCCAGTCCAGGGTCCGCTGGAAACACCATATATTTT
CASPGSAGNTIYF
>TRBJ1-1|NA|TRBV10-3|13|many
TGTGCCATCACAAGCCAGGAGAACACTGAAGCTTTCTTT
CAITSQENTEAFF
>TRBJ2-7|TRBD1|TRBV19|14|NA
TGTGCCAGTAGTTGGACAGGGGATAACTACGAGCAGTACTTC
CASSWTGDNYEQYF
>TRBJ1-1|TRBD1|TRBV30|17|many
TGTGCCTGGAGTGTTGGGACAGGGGGTTATTTTACGACTGAAGCTTTCTTT
CAWSVGTGGYFTTEAFF
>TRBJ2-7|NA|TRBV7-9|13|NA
TGTGCCAGCAGCCAAAGTGGACTCTACGAGCAGTACTTC
CASSQSGLYEQYF
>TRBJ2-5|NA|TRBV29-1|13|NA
TGCAGCGACCGCAGACAGGTTCAAGAGACCCAGTACTTC
CSDRRQVQETQYF
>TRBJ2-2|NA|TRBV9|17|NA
TGTGCCAGCAGCTCCAGAACGGGGATAGGGGTGACCGGGGAGCTGTTTTTT
CASSSRTGIGVTGELFF
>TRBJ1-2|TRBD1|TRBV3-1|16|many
TGTGCCAGCAGCCGACAGGGTTTTTTCAACTACTATGGCTACACCTTC
CASSRQGFFNYYGYTF
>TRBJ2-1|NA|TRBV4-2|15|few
TGTGCCAGCAGCCCACAAAGAAGCTCCTACAATGAGCAGTTCTTC
CASSPQRSSYNEQFF
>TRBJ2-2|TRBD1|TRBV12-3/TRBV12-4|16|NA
TGTGCCAGCAGTTCCCCACAGGGGGCGAACACCGGGGAGCTGTTTTTT
CASSSPQGANTGELFF
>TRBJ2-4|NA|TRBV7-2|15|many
TGTGCCAGCAGCTTAGATCGGGGGGCCAAAAACATTCAGTACTTC
CASSLDRGAKNIQYF